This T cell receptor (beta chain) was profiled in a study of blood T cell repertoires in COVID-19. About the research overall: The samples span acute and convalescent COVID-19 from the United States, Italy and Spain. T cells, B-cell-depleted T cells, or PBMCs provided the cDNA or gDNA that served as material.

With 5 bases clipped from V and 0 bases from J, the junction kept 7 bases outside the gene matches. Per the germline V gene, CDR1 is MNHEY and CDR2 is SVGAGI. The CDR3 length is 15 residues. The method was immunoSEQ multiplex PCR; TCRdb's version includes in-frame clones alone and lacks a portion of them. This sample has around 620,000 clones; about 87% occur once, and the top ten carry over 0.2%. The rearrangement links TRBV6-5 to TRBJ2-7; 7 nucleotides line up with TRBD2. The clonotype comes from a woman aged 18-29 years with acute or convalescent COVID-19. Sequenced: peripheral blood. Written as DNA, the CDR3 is TGTGCCAGCAGTCCTTTGGGGGGGGTCTCCTACGAGCAGTACTTC. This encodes CASSPLGGVSYEQYF.